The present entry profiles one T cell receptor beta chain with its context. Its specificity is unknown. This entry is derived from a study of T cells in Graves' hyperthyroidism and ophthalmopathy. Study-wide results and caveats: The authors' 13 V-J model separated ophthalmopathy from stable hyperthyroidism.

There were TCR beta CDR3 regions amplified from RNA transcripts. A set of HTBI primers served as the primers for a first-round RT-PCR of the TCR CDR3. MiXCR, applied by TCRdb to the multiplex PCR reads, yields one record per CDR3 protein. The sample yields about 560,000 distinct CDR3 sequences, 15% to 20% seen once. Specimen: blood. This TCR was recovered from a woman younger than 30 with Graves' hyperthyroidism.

The CDR3 nucleotides read TGTGCCAGCAGTCGATTACCGGGCCTTCAAAGCAATCAGCCCCAGCATTTT. Residues: CASSRLPGLQSNQPQHF. The V gene is TRBV6-1, the J gene TRBJ1-5; D uncertain. The length of the CDR3 is 17 residues. Germline CDR1 MNHNS, CDR2 SASEGT. V lost 5 bases to trimming and J lost 1 base, with 18 bases between them.